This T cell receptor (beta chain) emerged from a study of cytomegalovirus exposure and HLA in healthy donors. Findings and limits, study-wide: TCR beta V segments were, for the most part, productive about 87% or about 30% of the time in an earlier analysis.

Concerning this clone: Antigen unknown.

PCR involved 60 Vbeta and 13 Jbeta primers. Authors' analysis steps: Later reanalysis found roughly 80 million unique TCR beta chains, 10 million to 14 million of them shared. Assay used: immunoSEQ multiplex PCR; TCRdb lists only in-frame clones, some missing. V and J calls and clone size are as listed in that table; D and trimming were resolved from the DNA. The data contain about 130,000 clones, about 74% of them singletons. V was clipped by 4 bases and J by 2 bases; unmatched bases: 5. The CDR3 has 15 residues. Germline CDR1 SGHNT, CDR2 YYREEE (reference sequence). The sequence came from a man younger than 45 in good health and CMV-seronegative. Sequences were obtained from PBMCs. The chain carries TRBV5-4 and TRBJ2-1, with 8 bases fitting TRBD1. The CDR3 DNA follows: TGTGCCAGCAGCACCGACAGGGGACCCTACAATGAGCAGTTCTTC. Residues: CASSTDRGPYNEQFF.